This TCR beta chain was captured by sequencing in a study of cytomegalovirus exposure and HLA in healthy donors listed by TCRdb under 2017. For the wider study: In an earlier analysis of roughly 590 of the donors, 250 to 300 Gb of sequence data and about 110 million unique TCR beta sequences from 180 million or so T cells were reported. About 300 gigabases of sequencing data and some 85 million unique TCR sequences were included in an early release covering about 620 HLA-typed donors. Of the roughly 400 genotyped donors, about 80% fell in the genetic ancestry cluster associated with self-reported Caucasian donors. The study aimed to test whether cataloging public T cell receptors could reveal signatures of past pathogen exposure. Using immunosequencing, the study profiled T cell repertoires from approximately 700 subjects and related those repertoires to cytomegalovirus serostatus. Besides the first cohort of hundreds of subjects, a separate validation cohort made up of about 120 different subjects was used. High-throughput TCR immunosequencing, statistical association of individual TCRs with disease status, and machine learning were combined to predict cytomegalovirus infection status. To study patterns of TCR occurrence, a later analysis re-analyzed previously published TCR beta repertoires from several hundred donors and added high-resolution HLA genotyping. Rather than using new phenotypic data, the later analysis identified candidate immune exposures from TCR beta sequences and from how often those sequences occurred across donors. An earlier analysis of some 600 of the donors applied high-throughput TCR beta sequencing to assess whether each TCR beta V gene segment acted as functional or pseudogenic. Donor age, sex, ethnicity and CMV serostatus were compiled together with the repertoire data. A later genetic analysis took genome-wide SNP genotypes for about 55% of the roughly 670 donors and used that subset as a discovery cohort. Every repertoire in the discovery cohort had been generated on one and the same sequencing platform. HLA typing covered class I and class II loci at four-digit resolution. The number of donors typed differed by locus, with about 629-630 for A, B, C, DRB1 and DQB1, around 520 for DQA1, approximately 570 for DPA1, and under 490 for DPB1. Because of strong linkage in the cohort, roughly five DR-DQ haplotypes were treated as single units for association and clustering. Across some 400 genotyped donors of the cohort, an average of 235,054 unique TCR beta nucleotide sequences per donor were sequenced, and roughly 20% of those sequences were non-productive. Broad study findings and their caveats: An association between a missense DCLRE1C variant and V-gene and J-gene trimming of TCR beta chains was found in a later genetic analysis and replicated in an independent cohort. Most TCR sequences were seen in very few donors, while some public TCRs were found in many individuals. The study listed 150 to 200 TCR beta chains as associated with cytomegalovirus. According to the authors, the approach could potentially be generalized to other disease states and immunological phenotypes. According to a later analysis, parvovirus B19, influenza, CMV and Epstein-Barr virus appeared linked to several top co-occurrence clusters. HLA typing was unavailable for some donors at each locus, so association tests used only the typed subset. Presence/absence analyses assumed roughly uniform sequencing depth across donors, an assumption that may not hold. For the cohort, immune exposure information was limited to CMV serostatus. In a later analysis, the rate of TCR association differed among HLA loci, with DRB1 alleles having the most associated TCRs and HLA-C alleles having the fewest. According to a later genetic analysis, donors in an Asian-associated ancestry cluster had fewer N-insertions in productive TCRs than the approximately 690-donor mean. At a false discovery rate of 0.05, a later analysis linked 15,000 to 20,000 TCR beta sequences to specific HLA alleles. Because counts were too low, under 20 rarely observed V segments, including chromosome 9 orphons, were left out of the earlier analysis of about 620 of the donors. The sequencing pipeline was judged likely to have produced a cluster of highly shared sequence variants as a technical artifact. According to a later analysis, most CMV-associated TCR beta chains appeared to be HLA-restricted, and the HLA associations seemed to be driven largely by CMV exposure. Three of the identified cytomegalovirus-associated TCR beta chains were confirmed in vitro to be specific for cytomegalovirus antigens. This cohort had only TCR beta chains sequenced, and the lack of alpha or paired-chain data limited which features could be detected. A further reported finding was that TCR beta sequences accurately predicted the HLA-A and HLA-B alleles for most subjects in the first cohort. In a later analysis, HLA-associated TCR beta chains were found to be more clonally expanded and to have lower generation probabilities than equally common non-associated chains. Linkage disequilibrium might explain the correlated functional status among segregating V segments, but an unknown experimental factor could not be excluded. In an earlier analysis of roughly 500 of the donors, most TCR beta V segments appeared in productive rearrangements about 87% or about 30% of the time, broadly matching IMGT annotations. The classifier was reported to diagnose cytomegalovirus status with high specificity and sensitivity in both the original and validation cohorts. Assigning TCR associations to individual alleles was difficult when HLA alleles, especially DR and DQ, strongly co-occurred.

Libraries were built with the immunoSEQ multiplex PCR assay. For the multiplex PCR, a mixture combining 60 forward primers for TCR Vbeta segments and 13 reverse primers for TCR Jbeta segments was used. The CDR3 region of rearranged TCR beta genes was amplified from genomic DNA by a multiplex PCR assay. The Illumina HiSeq System was used to sequence the amplified TCR beta libraries as 87-base-pair reads. In the paper's pipeline: A later analysis tallied 70 million to 100 million unique TCR beta chains across the 700 or so repertoires, and approximately 12 million of those chains were shared by two or more donors. Raw reads were error-corrected and collapsed into unique sequences with a nearest-neighbor algorithm that merged closely related sequences to remove PCR and sequencing errors. V, D and J gene segments were assigned by aligning CDR3 sequences to IMGT reference sequences. For a sequence to be retained, at least a six-nucleotide match to both a V gene segment and a J gene segment was required. A rearrangement counted as productive if the CDR3 had no stop codons and remained in frame with V and J, and every other rearrangement counted as non-productive. Following IMGT convention, CDR3 was defined as the stretch from the second conserved V-encoded cysteine to the conserved J-encoded phenylalanine. The earlier analysis of 587 of the donors excluded sequences that lacked an unambiguous match to a single V gene segment. In an earlier analysis of 500 to 750 of the donors, V segments were called functional above 56.7% productive rearrangements and were called segregating when the between-donor standard deviation exceeded 5%. A statistical classification framework was developed to diagnose cytomegalovirus status using the catalog of TCR beta chain sequences. A later analysis assigned V and J genes by comparing TCR nucleotide sequences with IMGT/GENE-DB human TR gene sequences. In a later analysis, CDR3 sequences and most-parsimonious VDJ recombination scenarios were assigned using the TCRdist pipeline. In a later analysis, each TCR beta chain was defined by its CDR3 amino acid sequence together with its V-gene family, and reads without a unique V-gene family were excluded. As a way to deal with suspected cross-contamination and a sequencing artifact, a later analysis dropped over 550 nucleotide sequences that were highly shared and had low generation probability. In a later analysis, a clonal expansion index for each public chain was calculated from normalized within-repertoire ranks of inferred template counts. A later analysis computed generation probabilities with a VDJ recombination model fitted to out-of-frame rearrangements, and checked the results against IGoR. In a later analysis, hypergeometric tests were used to score TCR-TCR, TCR-HLA and TCR-CMV co-occurrence, with a repertoire-size bias correction applied to TCR pairs. A later analysis estimated false discovery rates by permuting HLA or CMV assignments 20 times. In a later analysis, co-occurring TCRs were grouped with DBSCAN, and TCRdist sequence similarity was added when clustering was performed within HLA-allele-positive subsets. Repertoires with fewer than 30,000 or more than 120,000 public chains were left out of co-occurrence clustering, as were about 5 repertoires with anomalous nucleotide sharing. Sourced from immuneACCESS, this table was stored by TCRdb with only in-frame sequences that have V and J called. A share of the clones is absent; for the studies checked, an unresolved V gene accounts for under half, and the remainder has no known explanation. Clonal size and the V and J genes are those of that table, whereas D and trimming came from the DNA. The sample table contains roughly 170,000 clones; only one count was recorded for 75% to 85% of them. 2% to 2.5% of the sample goes to the ten largest clones.

Points on this clone: No cognate antigen has been identified for it. No quality values exist for individual bases; no much larger clone is one base distant.

In total, approximately 700 healthy bone marrow donors made up the cohort. At the time of sampling, every cohort member was nominally healthy, though immune exposures that went unrecorded were likely present. The donor was CMV seronegative and was included in the group of a few hundred seronegative cohort members. A peripheral blood sample was collected from each donor, and TCR beta sequencing was performed on peripheral blood mononuclear cells. Genomic DNA was extracted from the blood cell samples with the Qiagen DNeasy Blood Extraction Kit. The clonotype was recovered from a woman in her thirties in good health and CMV-seronegative. The sequenced sample was PBMCs.

Here is the DNA: TGTGCCAGCAGCCCCGGGACAGCCCATACGAGTGGCTACACCTTC. It translates to CASSPGTAHTSGYTF. The chain employs TRBV7-9 and TRBJ1-2; the central 7 bases match TRBD1. The CDR1 and CDR2 encoded by the germline V gene (reference sequence) are SEHNR and FQNEAQ. Spanning cysteine to phenylalanine, the CDR3 consists of 15 amino acids. Only the CDR3 part of the read is kept: 45 bases, read in frame from the first base. Trimming leaves V shorter by 5 bases and J shorter by 7 bases, with the junction holding 13 bases beyond the gene matches.